These 10 T cell receptor beta chains originate from one sample sequenced in a study of shared clonotypes between healthy human individuals. Data came from immunoSEQ multiplex PCR; TCRdb stores just in-frame clones and leaves some out. The sample records 2.3 million or so clones, more than 80% being singletons. Sample: naive CD4+ T cells from PBMCs. Noted subset: CD45RA+ positively selected. These receptors were taken from a man between 18 and 29 years old in good health. Some clones in this sample may be carry-over from other donors' samples.

V is TRBV7-9 and J is TRBJ2-7, with 8 nucleotides matching TRBD1. The CDR3 is 17 amino acids. Germline CDR1 SEHNR, CDR2 FQNEAQ (reference sequence). V lost 4 bases and J lost 1; bases outside the gene matches: 12. CDR3 coding DNA: TGTGCCAGCAGCTCGACTCGGGACAGGAGCGTTTCCTACGAGCAGTACTTC. Protein sequence: CASSSTRDRSVSYEQYF.

Details on this clone: Other DNA variants within this sample encode the same CDR3. The chain uses TRBV6-1 and TRBJ1-3; 7 nucleotides align to TRBD1. Per germline, CDR1 MNHNS and CDR2 SASEGT. V was pared by 4 bases and J by 0 bases, with 3 bases of the junction left unmatched. This CDR3 region has 15 residues. The DNA for the CDR3 is TGTGCCAGCAGTGCAGACAGGGTCTCTGGAAACACCATATATTTT. It yields the protein CASSADRVSGNTIYF.

The V and J genes are TRBV6-5 and TRBJ2-4; D might be TRBD1 (5 bases). The germline gives CDR1 MNHEY, CDR2 SVGAGI. Trimming stripped 11 bases from V and 4 bases from J, with 9 bases between. This CDR3 has 11 residues. The DNA for the CDR3 is TGTGCCGTGACAGAAAAAAACATTCAGTACTTC. Translating it yields CAVTEKNIQYF.

This chain connects TRBV21-1 to TRBJ2-7; TRBD1 is the table's D call and was not checked against the DNA. TRBV21-1 is marked as a pseudogene. The CDR3 consists of 14 residues. In DNA, the CDR3 is TGTGCCAGCAGCAATAACACCACCGTCTACGAGCAGTACTTC. It specifies CASSNNTTVYEQYF.

The chain is built from TRBV7-2 and TRBJ1-6, with a tentative D call TRBD1 (5 bases). The CDR3 contains 17 residues. Germline CDR1 is SGHTA and CDR2 is FQGNSA. Trimming took 1 base from V and 9 from J, leaving 19 bases between them. CDR3 coding DNA: TGTGCCAGCAGCTTAGTGTACCAGGGACCCTTTGGTTCACCCCTCCACTTT. Translating it yields CASSLVYQGPFGSPLHF.

The V and J genes are TRBV7-3 and TRBJ1-5; D gene uncertain. Per the germline V gene, CDR1 is SGHTA and CDR2 is FQGTGA. V was cut by 2 bases and J by 2 bases, with 7 bases left in between. The CDR3 length is 14 residues. This CDR3 is CASSLASRNQPQHF. CDR3 nucleotides: TGTGCCAGCAGCTTAGCCAGCCGCAATCAGCCCCAGCATTTT.

Remarks on this clone: Within the sample, other DNA sequences also encode this same CDR3. J is TRBJ1-2 and V is TRBV5-1; 10 nucleotides line up with TRBD1. The germline V gene has CDR1 SGHRS and CDR2 YFSETQ. The CDR3 is 14 amino acids. Unmatched junction bases numbered 0, after V lost 0 bases and J lost 4 bases. The chain's CDR3 is CASSLGQGAYGYTF. The CDR3 bases are TGCGCCAGCAGCTTGGGACAGGGGGCCTATGGCTACACCTTC.

The chain links TRBV27 to TRBJ1-1, with TRBD1 identical over 7 bases. After removal of 2 bases from V and 5 bases from J, the junction contained 2 bases not matched to a gene. From germline, CDR1 is MNHEY and CDR2 SMNVEV (reference sequence). The CDR3 consists of 13 residues. This chain's CDR3 is CASSLRQGTEAFF. Here the CDR3 DNA reads TGTGCCAGCAGTTTACGACAGGGAACTGAAGCTTTCTTT.

The chain couples TRBV4-2 to TRBJ1-5, with D possibly TRBD1 on 5 matching bases. Germline V gene sequence: CDR1 LGHNA, CDR2 YNFKEQ. The V end was cut by 0 bases, the J end by 6 bases, with 12 bases between. The CDR3 spans 15 residues. The CDR3 sequence is CASSQERGWGQPQHF. The CDR3 bases are TGTGCCAGCAGCCAAGAGAGGGGCTGGGGTCAGCCCCAGCATTTT.

The genes are TRBV28 and TRBJ2-1; 7 nucleotides match TRBD2. CDR3 length equals 14 residues. CDR1 and CDR2 from the germline V gene are MDHEN and SYDVKM. With 9 bases clipped from V and 7 bases from J, the junction kept 12 bases outside the gene matches. Here the CDR3 reads CASAWRGRRNEQFF. CDR3 nucleotide sequence: TGTGCCAGTGCTTGGCGCGGGAGAAGGAATGAGCAGTTCTTC.